These 23 T cell receptor beta chains originate from one sample sequenced in a study of CDR3 diversity in severe acne. One entry per CDR3 protein, called by TCRdb with MiXCR from the PCR reads. The table records some 90,000 distinct CDR3 sequences, roughly 49% of them present only once. The sample taken for sequencing was blood. The receptors here all came from a male donor with severe acne vulgaris.

This clonotype was seen repeatedly, ten times or more. V gene TRBV20-1 combines with J gene TRBJ1-5, with 7 bases matching TRBD1. The trim removed 4 bases at V and 2 bases at J, leaving 11 bases unmatched. Looked up from germline, CDR1 is DFQATT and CDR2 is SNEGSKA (reference sequence). The CDR3 spans 16 residues. CDR3 DNA: TGCAGTGCTACCATTTACCGGGACAGAGGCAATCAGCCCCAGCATTTT. Amino acid sequence: CSATIYRDRGNQPQHF.

In its sample, this clonotype was seen many times. The chain employs TRBV4-2 and TRBJ1-1; no definite D call. The V gene lost 2 bases and the J gene lost 0 bases, with 7 bases spanning the gap. The CDR3 covers 14 residues. CDR1 is LGHNA, CDR2 YNFKEQ, per germline. The CDR3 sequence is CASSQRSVNTEAFF. CDR3 DNA sequence: TGTGCCAGCAGCCAACGATCTGTGAACACTGAAGCTTTCTTT.

To note about this clonotype: A clone one base away is much larger, so this may be a read error. CDR3 sequence (DNA): TGTGCCAGCAGCGGGAGGGACATGTTGAATGAAAAACTGGTTTTT. Encoded protein: CASSGRDMLNEKLVF. The chain uses TRBV7-9 and TRBJ1-4; D is perhaps TRBD1 (6 bases). Germline loops: CDR1 SEHNR, CDR2 FQNEAQ (reference sequence). The CDR3 totals 15 residues.

Of note for this clonotype: Being one base from a much bigger clone, this may be a read error. The V gene is TRBV10-3, the J gene TRBJ1-5; no definite D call. CDR1 and CDR2 from the germline V gene are ENHRY and SYGVKD. This CDR3 comprises 14 residues. The CDR3, as DNA: TGTGCCGTCAGTGAGGACCGTAGCAATCAGCCCCAGCATTTT. This gives the protein CAVSEDRSNQPQHF.

V is TRBV11-2 and J is TRBJ2-1, with 8 positions matching TRBD1. The CDR3 totals 15 residues. J gave up 7 bases and V 5 bases, and 10 bases lay outside the gene matches. CDR1 is SGHAT and CDR2 is FQNNGV in the germline V gene. The DNA for the CDR3 is TGTGCCAGCAGCCCGTCCCTGAGGACAGGGAATGAGCAGTTCTTC. It yields the protein CASSPSLRTGNEQFF.

The V call is TRBV3-1, the J call TRBJ2-1; D ambiguous. This CDR3 is built from 12 residues. V was shortened by 4 bases and J by 9 bases, with 10 bases between the two germline ends. Germline V gene sequence: CDR1 LGHDT, CDR2 YNNKEL (reference sequence). CDR3 coding DNA: TGTGCCAGCAGCCCGACCCTCGGTGAGCAGTTCTTC. It is translated as CASSPTLGEQFF.

As for this clonotype: A read error may account for a junction end that differs from germline. The genes are TRBV20-1 and TRBJ2-7; D might be TRBD2 (5 bases). CDR3 length: 15 residues. The germline CDR1 and CDR2 sequences are DFQATT and SNEGSKA (reference sequence). CDR3 residues: CSARGGVTNDYKQYF. The DNA of the CDR3 is TGCAGTGCTAGAGGTGGTGTGACGAACGACTACAAGCAGTACTTC.

Turning to this clonotype: The junction and the germline gene differ at one end; a read error may be behind it. The V gene is TRBV19, the J gene TRBJ1-5; no definite D call. Germline loops: CDR1 LNHDA, CDR2 SQIVND (reference sequence). The CDR3 runs to 14 residues. CDR3 region: CASSMVSYNEPQHF. CDR3 coding DNA: TGTGCCAGTAGTATGGTCAGCTACAATGAGCCCCAGCATTTT.

This clonotype was observed once. Lacking the conserved final phenylalanine or tryptophan, this CDR3 likely reflects a read error. The chain has TRBV29-1 and TRBJ1-3; no firm D call. V lost 4 bases and J 0 bases, leaving 10 bases between the germline ends. CDR1 and CDR2 from the germline V gene are SQVTM and ANQGSEA. This CDR3 contains 14 residues. The CDR3 protein is CSVGESISGNTIYV. CDR3 coding DNA: TGCAGCGTTGGGGAGTCGATCTCTGGAAACACCATATATGTT.

There are many counts of this clonotype. V gene TRBV5-1 combines with J gene TRBJ2-3, with D possibly TRBD2 on 5 matching bases. The CDR3 totals 16 residues. The V end lost 2 bases, the J end lost 4 bases, and 17 bases lay between the germline ends. Germline values: CDR1 SGHRS, CDR2 YFSETQ. This CDR3 reads CASSLEERLASDTQYF. The CDR3 DNA reads as TGCGCCAGCAGCTTAGAAGAAAGGCTAGCCTCAGATACGCAGTATTTT.

This clonotype was observed at least ten times. The genes are TRBV2 and TRBJ2-1, with D possibly being TRBD2 (5 bases). There are 15 residues in the CDR3. Trimming pared 5 bases from V and 0 bases from J, leaving 11 bases between. The germline gives CDR1 SNHLY, CDR2 FYNNEI. The CDR3: CASSTERSSYNEQFF. The CDR3 DNA reads TGTGCCAGCAGTACGGAGCGGAGCTCCTACAATGAGCAGTTCTTC. Variable domain in full (rest from reference TRBV2 and TRBJ2-1): EPEVTQTPSHQVTQMGQEVILRCVPISNHLYFYWYRQILGQKVEFLVSFYNNEISEKSEIFDDQFSVERPDGSNFTLKIRSTKLEDSAMYFCASSTERSSYNEQFFGPGTRLTVL.

This clonotype was recorded at least ten times. V gene TRBV3-1 combines with J gene TRBJ2-7; no clear D gene. V was pared by 3 bases and J by 5 bases, with 11 bases between. The germline V gene encodes CDR1 LGHDT and CDR2 YNNKEL (reference sequence). This CDR3 has 13 amino acids. DNA of the CDR3: TGTGCCAGCAGCCACTCTTTTGGGCACGAGCAGTACTTC. Its protein is CASSHSFGHEQYF.

The chain carries TRBV6-1 and TRBJ1-5, with a possible D match to TRBD1 (5 bases). Trimming pared 8 bases from V and 0 bases from J, leaving 14 bases between. The germline V gene encodes CDR1 MNHNS and CDR2 SASEGT. The CDR3 covers 15 residues. The CDR3 coding sequence is TGTGCCAGCGTCGGGGCGGTAGGTAGCAATCAGCCCCAGCATTTT. Translation: CASVGAVGSNQPQHF.

This clonotype has at least ten counts. The chain employs TRBV18 and TRBJ1-4; 8 bases line up with TRBD1. Germline V gene data show CDR1 as KGHSH and CDR2 as LQKENI. The CDR3 runs 15 residues. The J segment lost 7 bases and the V segment lost 3 bases, leaving 7 bases of the junction unmatched. The CDR3: CASSPEDRGSEKLFF. CDR3 nucleotides: TGTGCCAGCTCACCCGAAGACAGGGGCAGTGAAAAACTGTTTTTT. Drawing the rest from reference TRBV18 and TRBJ1-4, the complete variable domain is NAGVMQNPRHLVRRRGQEARLRCSPMKGHSHVYWYRQLPEEGLKFMVYLQKENIIDESGMPKERFSAEFPKEGPSILRIQQVVRGDSAAYFCASSPEDRGSEKLFFGSGTQLSVL.

This clonotype is labeled as medium-sized. This chain links TRBV12-3 or TRBV12-4 with TRBJ2-3, with 10 bases lining up with TRBD1. This CDR3 is 14 amino acids long. The V and J ends lost 4 bases and 4 bases, in that order; junction bases with no gene match: 2. As DNA, the CDR3 is TGTGCCAGCAGTTGGGGACAGGGGTCAGATACGCAGTATTTT. It codes for CASSWGQGSDTQYF.

In its sample, this clonotype was seen many times. The chain recombines TRBV7-3 with TRBJ1-5; 8 nucleotides align to TRBD1. The ends lost 3 bases at V and 4 bases at J; junction bases unmatched: 5. This CDR3 has 15 amino acids. CDR1 and CDR2 from the germline V gene are SGHTA and FQGTGA. The DNA of the CDR3 is TGTGCCAGCAGCTTCAGGGGGCGGGGGAATCAGCCCCAGCATTTT. Translating it yields CASSFRGRGNQPQHF.

As regards this clonotype: This sequence may be a read error, since a much larger clone differs from it by one base. This chain joins TRBV5-4 and TRBJ2-5; D perhaps matches TRBD2 (7 bases). This CDR3 has 14 residues. The V gene's germline CDR1 is SGHNT and CDR2 YYREEE (reference sequence). For the CDR3, the DNA is TGTGCCAGCAGCCAACCGGGGGGACAAGGGACCCAGTACTTC. It translates to CASSQPGGQGTQYF.

There are a few counts of this clonotype. The gene calls are TRBV28 and TRBJ2-5; D remains unclear. In germline, CDR1 is MDHEN, CDR2 SYDVKM. The CDR3 has 14 amino acids. V was trimmed by 6 bases and J by 2 bases, leaving 13 bases between them. CDR3 region: CASSKPGWQETQYF. CDR3 in DNA: TGTGCCAGCAGCAAACCCGGGTGGCAAGAGACCCAGTACTTC.

This clonotype was recorded many times. J is TRBJ2-5 and V is TRBV10-2; 8 bases map to TRBD2. The CDR3 has 15 residues. CDR1 and CDR2 (germline): WSHSY, SAAADI. J was trimmed by 2 bases and V by 6 bases; bases with no gene match: 8. This CDR3 is CASRLAGLRQETQYF. The CDR3 coding sequence is TGCGCCAGCAGGCTAGCGGGCCTAAGACAAGAGACCCAGTACTTC.

This clonotype was counted at least ten times. This sequence joins TRBV25-1 and TRBJ1-4, with D possibly matching TRBD1 (5 bases). The CDR3 extends over 15 amino acids. Trimming left V 3 bases short and J 7 bases short, with 15 bases between. Germline V gene lookup returns CDR1 MGHDK and CDR2 SYGVNS. The CDR3 reads CASSEGGQGTEKLFF. CDR3 nucleotides: TGTGCCAGCAGTGAGGGAGGGCAGGGCACTGAAAAACTGTTTTTT.

About this clonotype itself: This clone may be a read error of a much larger clone one base away. The chain combines TRBV7-3 with TRBJ2-3; TRBD2 agrees at 11 bases. This CDR3 has 15 amino acids. Germline CDR1 is SGHTA and CDR2 is FQGTGA. CDR3 sequence: CASSRSSSGGDTRYF. The CDR3 DNA reads as TGTGCCAGCAGCCGGTCGAGTAGCGGGGGGGATACGCGGTATTTT.

Many counts were recorded for this clonotype. The CDR3 region is CASSQDRVGTEAFF. Written as DNA, the CDR3 is TGCGCCAGCAGCCAGGACAGGGTGGGAACTGAAGCTTTCTTT. The chain uses TRBV10-1 and TRBJ1-1, with 8 bases fitting TRBD1. Germline assignment: CDR1 WNHNN and CDR2 SYGVQD (reference sequence). The ends lost 6 bases at V and 5 bases at J; junction bases unmatched: 8. The CDR3 loop spans 14 amino acids.

This chain joins TRBV9 and TRBJ2-2, with D possibly TRBD1 on 5 matching bases. V was trimmed by 0 bases and J by 5 bases, leaving 5 bases between them. CDR1 is SGDLS, CDR2 YYNGEE, per germline. This CDR3 spans 13 amino acids. CDR3 loop: CASSVAGTGELFF. As DNA, the CDR3 is TGTGCCAGCAGCGTAGCAGGGACCGGGGAGCTGTTTTTT.